This T cell receptor beta chain was recovered during a study of Ad26.COV2.S vaccination and SARS-CoV-2 variants. Study-level findings and limits: Similar non-spike TCR breadth was seen in vaccine and placebo recipients.

As for treatment: about 20 received Ad26.COV2.S at low or high dose, single or two shots; roughly five received placebo; per-sample allocation not given. Sampling occurred on day 63 after the first vaccine or placebo injection. TCRdb's copy holds only in-frame clones and misses some; the assay was immunoSEQ multiplex PCR. The repertoire holds some 480,000 clones, with approximately 88% as singletons. As regards this clone: Antigen: not known.

V lost 6 bases, J lost 7 bases, and 12 bases lay in between. Germline-derived CDR1 and CDR2 are LNHDA and SQIVND (reference sequence). The CDR3 is made up of 13 amino acids. The starting material was peripheral blood, obtained in a trial of Ad26.COV2.S vaccine versus placebo. This chain connects TRBV19 to TRBJ1-4; weak D call: TRBD1 (5 bases). This receptor was taken from a person aged 18 to 65 who received the Ad26.COV2.S COVID-19 vaccine or a placebo. The CDR3 sequence: CASRMGGSEKLFF. The CDR3 DNA reads TGTGCCAGTAGAATGGGGGGGAGTGAAAAACTGTTTTTT.